This TCR beta chain appears in the sequencing data of a study of shared T cell receptors in the human thymus. CDR1 and CDR2 from the germline V gene are SGDLS and YYNGEE. Trimming pared 3 bases from V and 5 bases from J, leaving 9 bases between. The CDR3 spans 13 residues. Only in-frame clones appear in the TCRdb table, and some are missing; sequencing was by immunoSEQ multiplex PCR. The repertoire holds 640,000 or so clones, with more than 70% as singletons. This sample was also put to use in a study of human thymus T cells.

The receptor was derived from a boy in the first two years of life with a congenital heart defect. Sequenced input: thymocytes. The J gene is TRBJ1-5, the V gene TRBV9; unclear D gene. CDR3 sequence reads: CASSAVGDQPQHF. CDR3 nucleotide sequence: TGTGCCAGCAGCGCCGTGGGAGATCAGCCCCAGCATTTT.